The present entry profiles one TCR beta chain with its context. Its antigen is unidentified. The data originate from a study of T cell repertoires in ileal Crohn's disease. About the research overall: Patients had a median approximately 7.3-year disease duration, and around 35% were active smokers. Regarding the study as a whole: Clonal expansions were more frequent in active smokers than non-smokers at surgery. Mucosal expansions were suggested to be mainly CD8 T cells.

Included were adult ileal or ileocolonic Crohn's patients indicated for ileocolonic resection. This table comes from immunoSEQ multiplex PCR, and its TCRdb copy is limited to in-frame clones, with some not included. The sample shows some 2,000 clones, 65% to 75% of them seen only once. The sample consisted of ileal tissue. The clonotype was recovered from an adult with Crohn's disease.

The CDR3 bases are TGTGCCAGCAGCCCCTTACAGTTAACTAATGAAAAACTGTTTTTT. Amino acids: CASSPLQLTNEKLFF. The chain couples TRBV5-6 to TRBJ1-4; D unresolved. This CDR3 has 15 amino acids. Germline CDR1 reads SGHDT; CDR2 reads YYEEEE. V was pared by 4 bases and J by 1 base, with 11 bases between.